This TCR beta chain is drawn from a study of blood T cell repertoires in COVID-19. For the study at large: Spain, Italy and the United States supplied samples that represented acute and convalescent COVID-19. PBMCs, B-cell-depleted T cells, or T cells were the source of the cDNA or gDNA that made up the material.

The data were produced by immunoSEQ multiplex PCR, yet TCRdb's version contains in-frame clones alone and is incomplete. The sample has 50,000 or so clones; more than 80% are singletons. The CDR3 has 14 residues. The germline V and J ends were trimmed by 4 bases and 7 bases, with 12 bases remaining between them. Germline loops: CDR1 SGHRS, CDR2 YFSETQ. The J gene is TRBJ1-6, the V gene TRBV5-1, with a possible D match to TRBD1 (6 bases). The clonotype comes from a human donor in a cohort sampled during active COVID-19. Specimen: peripheral blood. CDR3 DNA sequence: TGCGCCAGCAGCGTTGAGGGGGGGAATTCACCCCTCCACTTT. Its protein is CASSVEGGNSPLHF.